This TCR beta chain was captured in a study of STAT3 mutations in large granular lymphocyte leukemia. This CDR3 is 17 amino acids long. CDR1 is SGHNT, CDR2 YENEEA, per germline. V shed 4 bases and J 2 bases; nucleotides not matched to a gene: 7. Data came from immunoSEQ multiplex PCR; TCRdb stores just in-frame clones and leaves some out. The repertoire holds fewer than 8,500 clones, around 92% seen once, with more than 40% in the top ten. This clone was counted a few times. The target antigen is unknown. Study-level results: In T-cell large granular lymphocyte leukemia, about half of patients showed multiple immunodominant subclonotypes.

The material sequenced was peripheral blood mononuclear cells. The TCR was taken from a man over 45 with T-cell large granular lymphocyte leukemia. Some clones in this sample may be carry-over from other donors' samples. The gene calls are TRBV11-3 and TRBJ2-3, with 12 bases matching TRBD2. Here the CDR3 DNA reads TGTGCCAGCAGCTCCGGAACTAGCGGGAGGACCACAGATACGCAGTATTTT. Translation gives CASSSGTSGRTTDTQYF.